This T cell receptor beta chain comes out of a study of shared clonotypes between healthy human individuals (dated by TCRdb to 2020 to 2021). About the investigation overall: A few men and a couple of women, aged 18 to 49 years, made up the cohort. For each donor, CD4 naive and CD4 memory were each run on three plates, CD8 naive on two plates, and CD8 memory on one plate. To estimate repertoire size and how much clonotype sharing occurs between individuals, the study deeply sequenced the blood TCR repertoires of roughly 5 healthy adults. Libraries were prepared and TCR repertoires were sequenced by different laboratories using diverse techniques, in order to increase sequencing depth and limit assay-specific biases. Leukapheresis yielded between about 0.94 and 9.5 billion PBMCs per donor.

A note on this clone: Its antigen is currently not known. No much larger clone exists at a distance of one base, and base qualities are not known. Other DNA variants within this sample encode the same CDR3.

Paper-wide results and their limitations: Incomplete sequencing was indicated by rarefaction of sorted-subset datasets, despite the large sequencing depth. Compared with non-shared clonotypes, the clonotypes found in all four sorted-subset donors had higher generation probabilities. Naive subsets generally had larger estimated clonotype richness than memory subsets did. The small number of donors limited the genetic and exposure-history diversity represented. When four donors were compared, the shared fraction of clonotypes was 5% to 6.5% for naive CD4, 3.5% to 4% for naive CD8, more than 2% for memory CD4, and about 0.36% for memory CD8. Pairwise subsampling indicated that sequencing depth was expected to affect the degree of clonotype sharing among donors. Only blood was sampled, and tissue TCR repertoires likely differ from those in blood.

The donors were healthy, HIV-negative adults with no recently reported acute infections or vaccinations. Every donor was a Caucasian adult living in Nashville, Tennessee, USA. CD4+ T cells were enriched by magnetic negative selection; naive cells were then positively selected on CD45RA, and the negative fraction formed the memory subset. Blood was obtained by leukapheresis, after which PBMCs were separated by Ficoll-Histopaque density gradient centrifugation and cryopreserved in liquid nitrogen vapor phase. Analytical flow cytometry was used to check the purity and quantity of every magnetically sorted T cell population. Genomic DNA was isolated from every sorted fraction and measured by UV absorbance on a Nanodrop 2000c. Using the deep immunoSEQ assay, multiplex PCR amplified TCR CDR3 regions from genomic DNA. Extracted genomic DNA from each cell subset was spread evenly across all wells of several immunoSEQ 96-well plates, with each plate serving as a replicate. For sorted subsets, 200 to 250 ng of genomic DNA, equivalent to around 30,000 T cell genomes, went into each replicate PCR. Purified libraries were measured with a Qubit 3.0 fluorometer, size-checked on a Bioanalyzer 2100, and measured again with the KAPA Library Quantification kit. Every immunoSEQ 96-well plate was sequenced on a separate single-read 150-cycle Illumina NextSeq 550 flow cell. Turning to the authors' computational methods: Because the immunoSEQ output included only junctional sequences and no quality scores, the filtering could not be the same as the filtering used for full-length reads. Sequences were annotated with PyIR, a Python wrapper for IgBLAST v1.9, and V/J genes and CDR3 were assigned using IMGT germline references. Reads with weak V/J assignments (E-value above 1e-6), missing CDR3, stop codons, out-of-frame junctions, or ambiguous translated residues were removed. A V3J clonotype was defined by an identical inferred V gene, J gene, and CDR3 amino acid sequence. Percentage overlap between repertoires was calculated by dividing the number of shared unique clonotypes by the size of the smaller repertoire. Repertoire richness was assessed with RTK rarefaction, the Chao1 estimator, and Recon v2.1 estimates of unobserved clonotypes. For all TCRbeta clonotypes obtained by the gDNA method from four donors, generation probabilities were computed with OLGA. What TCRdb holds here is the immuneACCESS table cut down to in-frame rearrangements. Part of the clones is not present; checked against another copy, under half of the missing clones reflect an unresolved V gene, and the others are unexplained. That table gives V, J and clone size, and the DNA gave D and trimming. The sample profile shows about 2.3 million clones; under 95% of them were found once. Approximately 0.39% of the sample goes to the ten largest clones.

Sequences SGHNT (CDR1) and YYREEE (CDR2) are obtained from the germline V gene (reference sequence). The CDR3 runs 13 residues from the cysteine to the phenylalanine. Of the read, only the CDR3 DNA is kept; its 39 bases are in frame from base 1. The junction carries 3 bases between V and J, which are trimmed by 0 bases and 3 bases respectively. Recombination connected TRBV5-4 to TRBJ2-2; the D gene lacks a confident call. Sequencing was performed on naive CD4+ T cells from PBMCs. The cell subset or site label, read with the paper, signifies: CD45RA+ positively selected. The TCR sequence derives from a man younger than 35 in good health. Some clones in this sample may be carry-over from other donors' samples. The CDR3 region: CASSLADTGELFF. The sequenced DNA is TGTGCCAGCAGCTTGGCTGACACCGGGGAGCTGTTTTTT. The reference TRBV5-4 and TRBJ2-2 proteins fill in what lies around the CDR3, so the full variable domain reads ETGVTQSPTHLIKTRGQQVTLRCSSQSGHNTVSWYQQALGQGPQFIFQYYREEENGRGNFPPRFSGLQFPNYSSELNVNALELDDSALYLCASSLADTGELFFGEGSRLTVL.